This T cell receptor (beta chain) is from a study of blood T cell repertoires in COVID-19. Data came from immunoSEQ multiplex PCR; TCRdb stores just in-frame clones and leaves some out. The sample yields roughly 250,000 clones, about 80% seen once. This CDR3 spans 14 amino acids. CDR1 and CDR2 (germline): SGHNT, YYREEE (reference sequence). V lost 0 bases, J lost 1 base, and 7 bases lay in between. Material: peripheral blood. This chain joins TRBV5-4 and TRBJ1-1, with D possibly being TRBD1 (5 bases). The receptor was derived from a person aged 65-85 years with COVID-19, enrolled during active disease. CDR3 nucleotides: TGTGCCAGCAGCTTGGAGACAGCGAACACTGAAGCTTTCTTT. Translation: CASSLETANTEAFF.